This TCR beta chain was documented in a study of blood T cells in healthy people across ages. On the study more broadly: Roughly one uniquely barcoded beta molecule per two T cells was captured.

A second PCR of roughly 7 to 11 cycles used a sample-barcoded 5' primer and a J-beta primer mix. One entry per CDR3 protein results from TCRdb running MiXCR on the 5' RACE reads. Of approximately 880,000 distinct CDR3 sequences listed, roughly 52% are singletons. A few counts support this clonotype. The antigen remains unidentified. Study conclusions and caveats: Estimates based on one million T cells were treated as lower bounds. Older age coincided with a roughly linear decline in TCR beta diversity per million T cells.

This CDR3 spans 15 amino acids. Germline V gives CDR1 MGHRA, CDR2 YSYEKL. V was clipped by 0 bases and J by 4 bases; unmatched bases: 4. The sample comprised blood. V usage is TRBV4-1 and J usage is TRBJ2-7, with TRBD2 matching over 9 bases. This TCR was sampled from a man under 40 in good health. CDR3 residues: CASSQEVSGGYEQYF. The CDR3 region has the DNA TGCGCCAGCAGCCAAGAAGTGAGCGGGGGGTACGAGCAGTACTTC.